Listed below are T cell receptor beta chains from one sample, sequenced in a study of somatic mutations in T cells in chronic GVHD. Sequencing was performed with immunoSEQ multiplex PCR; in TCRdb, only in-frame clones are kept and a portion is missing. The sample has roughly 15,000 clones, around 80% seen once; the top ten hold about 30%. Sequenced material: Vbeta20-negative CD4+ T cells from blood. The receptors here all came from a male patient aged 50 to 60 with chronic graft-versus-host disease. The graft donor may account for some of the T cells. Both conserved end residues are part of each CDR3. D genes are given only for firm matches. Only some rows state a clone size, as once, few, many or a class for expanded clones.

clone size,J gene,CDR3 length,V gene,D gene,CDR3 protein,CDR3 DNA
once,TRBJ2-2,16,TRBV19,.,CASSISPGGDTGELFF,TGTGCCAGTAGTATTAGCCCCGGGGGAGACACCGGGGAGCTGTTTTTT
.,TRBJ1-3,15,TRBV2,TRBD1,CASSSPRQGAKTIYF,TGTGCCAGCAGTTCTCCTCGACAGGGGGCAAAGACCATATATTTT
.,TRBJ1-6,15,TRBV4-1,.,CASSQDRGNNSPLHF,TGCGCCAGCAGCCAAGATAGAGGTAATAATTCACCCCTCCACTTT
.,TRBJ1-1,13,TRBV2,.,CASSVSGNTEAFF,TGTGCCAGCAGTGTTTCCGGGAACACTGAAGCTTTCTTT
.,TRBJ1-4,11,TRBV19,.,CASSSTEKLFF,TGTGCCAGTAGCTCGACAGAAAAACTGTTTTTT
few,TRBJ2-1,16,TRBV14,TRBD1,CASSQERPGQGNEQFF,TGTGCCAGCAGCCAAGAGCGTCCGGGACAGGGCAATGAGCAGTTCTTC
.,TRBJ1-2,14,TRBV19,TRBD1,CASSMGQRYYGYTF,TGTGCCAGTAGTATGGGACAGCGTTACTATGGCTACACCTTC
.,TRBJ1-6,16,TRBV19,TRBD1,CASTLRTGAQNSPLHF,TGTGCCAGTACCCTCCGGACAGGAGCACAAAATTCACCCCTCCACTTT
.,TRBJ1-2,14,TRBV28,.,CASSSRDTDHGYTF,TGTGCCAGCAGTTCCCGGGACACGGACCATGGCTACACCTTC
.,TRBJ1-2,13,TRBV6-1,TRBD1,CASKTGDGYGYTF,TGTGCCAGCAAGACAGGGGATGGCTATGGCTACACCTTC
few,TRBJ2-3,17,TRBV15,TRBD1,CATSRSRTGTATDTQYF,TGTGCCACCAGCAGATCCCGAACGGGGACAGCCACAGATACGCAGTATTTT
.,TRBJ1-5,14,TRBV9,.,CASSTQGSNQPQHF,TGTGCCAGCAGTACCCAGGGGAGCAATCAGCCCCAGCATTTT
.,TRBJ1-1,13,TRBV11-2,.,CASSLGLLTEAFF,TGTGCCAGCAGCTTGGGACTTTTAACTGAAGCTTTCTTT
.,TRBJ2-1,13,TRBV18,.,CASSPLGDNEQFF,TGTGCCAGCTCACCATTAGGGGACAATGAGCAGTTCTTC
.,TRBJ1-1,15,TRBV5-4,TRBD1,CASSRPTGESTEAFF,TGTGCCAGCAGCCGACCGACAGGGGAGAGCACTGAAGCTTTCTTT
.,TRBJ2-6,18,TRBV15,TRBD1,CATSRGGTGASGANVLTF,TGTGCCACCAGCAGAGGGGGGACAGGGGCCTCTGGGGCCAACGTCCTGACTTTC
.,TRBJ1-3,17,TRBV7-2,.,CASSLGGQGIAGNTIYF,TGTGCCAGCAGCTTAGGAGGGCAGGGGATAGCTGGAAACACCATATATTTT
few,TRBJ1-1,13,TRBV10-1,.,CASSEMEGTEAFF,TGCGCCAGCAGTGAGATGGAGGGAACTGAAGCTTTCTTT
.,TRBJ1-6,14,TRBV7-3,TRBD1,CASSLRQGESPLHF,TGTGCCAGCAGCTTAAGACAGGGGGAATCACCCCTCCACTTT
.,TRBJ2-7,12,TRBV7-6,TRBD1,CASSPTGDEQYF,TGTGCCAGCAGCCCAACAGGGGATGAGCAGTACTTC
few,TRBJ2-4,15,TRBV4-1,.,CASSQDGLAKNIQYF,TGCGCCAGCAGCCAAGACGGACTAGCCAAAAACATTCAGTACTTC
once,TRBJ2-7,14,TRBV10-3,.,CAINPGQASYEQYF,TGTGCCATCAACCCAGGGCAAGCCTCCTACGAGCAGTACTTC
.,TRBJ1-2,13,TRBV6-5,TRBD1,CASSDSGGFGYTF,TGTGCCAGCAGTGATTCAGGGGGCTTTGGCTACACCTTC
.,TRBJ1-3,14,TRBV28,.,CASSLQAPRNTIYF,TGTGCCAGCAGTCTACAGGCCCCTCGAAACACCATATATTTT
.,TRBJ1-1,14,TRBV7-2,.,CASSLWGEGTEAFF,TGTGCCAGCAGCTTATGGGGGGAGGGCACTGAAGCTTTCTTT
.,TRBJ1-1,14,TRBV2,.,CASSTIVGGTEAFF,TGTGCCAGCAGCACTATTGTGGGGGGCACTGAAGCTTTCTTT
.,TRBJ2-1,15,TRBV27,TRBD2,CASIPSTSGNNEQFF,TGTGCCAGCATACCCTCGACTAGCGGGAACAATGAGCAGTTCTTC
.,TRBJ1-1,14,TRBV7-2,TRBD1,CASSSHPGGTEAFF,TGTGCCAGCAGCTCACACCCAGGGGGCACTGAAGCTTTCTTT
.,TRBJ2-7,12,TRBV29-1,.,CSVDDSAYEQYF,TGCAGCGTTGACGACAGCGCCTACGAGCAGTACTTC
.,TRBJ2-1,15,TRBV7-7,TRBD2,CASSPSSGGAGEQFF,TGTGCCAGCAGCCCCTCTAGCGGGGGGGCTGGTGAGCAGTTCTTC
.,TRBJ2-3,12,TRBV9,.,CASSLSTDTQYF,TGTGCCAGCAGCTTAAGCACAGATACGCAGTATTTT
.,TRBJ2-2,13,TRBV7-2,.,CASRESLDGELFF,TGTGCCAGCCGCGAGTCTCTTGACGGGGAGCTGTTTTTT
once,TRBJ1-1,11,TRBV5-6,.,CASSYVGEAFF,TGTGCCAGCAGCTATGTCGGGGAAGCTTTCTTT
.,TRBJ2-1,16,TRBV7-7,TRBD1,CASSGRTGGQNNEQFF,TGTGCTAGCAGCGGGAGGACAGGGGGCCAAAACAATGAGCAGTTCTTC
.,TRBJ1-1,14,TRBV29-1,TRBD1,CSVSSGQGITEAFF,TGCAGCGTCTCCTCGGGACAGGGTATAACTGAAGCTTTCTTT
few,TRBJ2-1,15,TRBV4-1,.,CASSQGQGRNNEQFF,TGCGCCAGCAGCCAAGGCCAGGGTCGGAACAATGAGCAGTTCTTC
.,TRBJ1-4,15,TRBV27,TRBD1,CASSSPETGTEKLFF,TGTGCCAGCAGCTCGCCGGAGACAGGGACTGAAAAACTGTTTTTT
few,TRBJ2-7,14,TRBV6-5,.,CASSYPSQGGEQYF,TGTGCCAGCAGCTACCCCTCGCAGGGAGGCGAGCAGTACTTC
.,TRBJ1-5,19,TRBV18,TRBD1,CASSPGAGQGVGLDQPQHF,TGTGCCAGCTCGCCGGGGGCGGGACAGGGGGTAGGGCTCGATCAGCCCCAGCATTTT
few,TRBJ1-4,14,TRBV5-4,.,CASSPQGSDEKLFF,TGTGCCAGCAGCCCCCAGGGGTCAGATGAAAAACTGTTTTTT